A single sample gave rise to the 30 T cell receptor beta chains below, sequenced in a study of control samples from healthy donors and cancer patients. The repertoire was sequenced with immunoSEQ multiplex PCR; TCRdb's copy has only in-frame clones and lacks some. The repertoire holds fewer than 95,000 clones, roughly nine tenths seen once, with under 25% in the top ten. The specimen was blood. These receptors came from a young man in good health.

The J gene is TRBJ2-7, the V gene TRBV30, with TRBD1 identical over 7 bases. The CDR3 loop spans 14 amino acids. V gave up 5 bases and J gave up 4 bases; unmatched junction bases: 11. CDR1 and CDR2 from the germline V gene are GTSNPN and SVGIG (reference sequence). CDR3 in amino acids: CAWDTGTAAYEQYF. The CDR3, as DNA: TGTGCCTGGGATACCGGGACAGCTGCTTACGAGCAGTACTTC.

V and J are TRBV7-2 and TRBJ2-5, with D possibly being TRBD2 (6 bases). V dropped 1 base and J dropped 5 bases, with 11 bases sitting between them. The germline CDR1 and CDR2 sequences are SGHTA and FQGNSA. The CDR3 has 14 amino acids. The CDR3 nucleotides read TGTGCCAGCAGCTTAGACGCGGGGCAGGAGACCCAGTACTTC. This translates into CASSLDAGQETQYF.

The rearrangement links TRBV5-1 to TRBJ2-1; 7 bases fit TRBD2. J was trimmed by 7 bases and V by 4 bases; bases with no gene match: 11. The CDR3 has 15 amino acids. Per the germline V gene, CDR1 is SGHRS and CDR2 is YFSETQ. CDR3 coding DNA: TGCGCCAGCAGCGCCGCATCAGCGGGGAGGAATGAGCAGTTCTTC. Protein sequence: CASSAASAGRNEQFF. The complete variable domain, with remaining parts taken from reference TRBV5-1 and TRBJ2-1, reads KAGVTQTPRYLIKTRGQQVTLSCSPISGHRSVSWYQQTPGQGLQFLFEYFSETQRNKGNFPGRFSGRQFSNSRSEMNVSTLELGDSALYLCASSAASAGRNEQFFGPGTRLTVL.

V gene TRBV6-1 combines with J gene TRBJ2-3, with D unclear. This CDR3 spans 13 amino acids. The V end lost 5 bases, the J end lost 0 bases, and 6 bases lay between the germline ends. Germline loops: CDR1 MNHNS, CDR2 SASEGT. CDR3 DNA: TGTGCCAGCAGTTCCATTAGCACAGATACGCAGTATTTT. It translates to CASSSISTDTQYF.

The genes are TRBV27 and TRBJ2-1; D is unresolved. The germline V and J ends were trimmed by 3 bases and 5 bases, with 14 bases remaining between them. CDR1 and CDR2 from the germline V gene are MNHEY and SMNVEV (reference sequence). There are 15 residues in the CDR3. The DNA for the CDR3 is TGTGCCAGCAGTTTTTATCAGGCGGATAACAATGAGCAGTTCTTC. Protein sequence: CASSFYQADNNEQFF.

The chain joins TRBV5-1 to TRBJ2-5; D ambiguous. Germline-derived CDR1 and CDR2 are SGHRS and YFSETQ. Trimming shortened V by 4 bases and J by 7 bases, and 14 bases separated the two germline ends. This CDR3 is built from 13 residues. CDR3 region: CASSLDTSGTQYF. In DNA form, the CDR3 reads TGCGCCAGCAGCCTTGACACGTCGGGGACCCAGTACTTC.

This clone was recorded a few times. The chain recombines TRBV7-9 with TRBJ2-7; D unresolved. Germline V gives CDR1 SEHNR, CDR2 FQNEAQ (reference sequence). V lost 2 bases to trimming and J lost 4 bases, with 9 bases between them. The length of the CDR3 is 13 residues. CDR3 sequence: CASSLSGPYEQYV. DNA of the CDR3: TGTGCCAGCAGCTTAAGTGGGCCATACGAGCAGTACGTC.

The chain is built from TRBV4-1 and TRBJ1-2; the D is unclear. This CDR3 is built from 16 residues. V lost 0 bases and J lost 8, with 19 bases in between. Looked up from germline, CDR1 is MGHRA and CDR2 is YSYEKL. The CDR3: CASSQDLAGGMRGYTF. The DNA of the CDR3 is TGCGCCAGCAGCCAAGATTTAGCAGGTGGGATGAGGGGCTACACCTTC.

The chain carries TRBV6-5 and TRBJ2-7, with TRBD2 matching over 13 bases. The germline V gene has CDR1 MNHEY and CDR2 SVGAGI. Losses at the gene ends were 6 bases for V and 3 bases for J; bases not matched to a gene: 5. The CDR3 length is 15 residues. The DNA of the CDR3 is TGTGCCAGCAGCTATACTAGCGGGGGGGGCTACGAGCAGTACGTC. Encoded protein: CASSYTSGGGYEQYV.

V gene TRBV30 combines with J gene TRBJ1-2, with a possible D match to TRBD1 (5 bases). Per the germline V gene, CDR1 is GTSNPN and CDR2 is SVGIG (reference sequence). The V gene lost 4 bases and the J gene lost 4 bases, with 10 bases spanning the gap. The CDR3 spans 12 residues. CDR3 in amino acids: CAWKGPPYGYTF. The CDR3 DNA sequence: TGTGCCTGGAAGGGGCCCCCCTATGGCTACACCTTC.

The chain uses TRBV29-1 and TRBJ1-2; tentatively, D is TRBD1 (6 bases). The CDR3 is 12 residues long. Germline CDR1 and CDR2: SQVTM and ANQGSEA. V was clipped by 7 bases and J by 7 bases, with 16 bases between them. The CDR3, as DNA: TGCAGCGCGGAGGGGGTGTTTGCTGGCTACACCTTC. Protein: CSAEGVFAGYTF.

The CDR3 bases are TGTGCCAGCTCACAGGTGTCGGGGAATCAGCCCCAGCATTTT. Amino acids: CASSQVSGNQPQHF. V usage is TRBV18 and J usage is TRBJ1-5; D uncertain. Germline V CDR1 and CDR2: KGHSH, LQKENI. The V and J ends lost 4 bases and 4 bases respectively, with 11 bases between them. The CDR3 has 14 residues.

The J gene is TRBJ2-2, the V gene TRBV19; D remains unclear. Between the trimmed V and J ends, which lost 6 bases and 1 base, there was a span of 9 bases. CDR3 length equals 14 residues. Germline lookup yields CDR1 LNHDA and CDR2 SQIVND (reference sequence). In nucleotides, the CDR3 is TGTGCCAGTAGGGACGGAATGAACACCGGGGAGCTGTTTTTT. Its translation: CASRDGMNTGELFF. The variable domain in full, completed from reference TRBV19 and TRBJ2-2, reads DGGITQSPKYLFRKEGQNVTLSCEQNLNHDAMYWYRQDPGQGLRLIYYSQIVNDFQKGDIAEGYSVSREKKESFPLTVTSAQKNPTAFYLCASRDGMNTGELFFGEGSRLTVL.

This clone was observed once. The CDR3 region is CASRRTSGSTDTQYF. The DNA for the CDR3 is TGTGCCAGCAGACGGACTAGCGGAAGCACAGATACGCAGTATTTT. The rearrangement joins TRBV6-5 to TRBJ2-3; 10 bases are shared with TRBD2. Losses at the gene ends were 6 bases for V and 0 bases for J; bases not matched to a gene: 3. This CDR3 is built from 15 residues. Per the germline V gene, CDR1 is MNHEY and CDR2 is SVGAGI.

The sample holds one count of this clone. No DNA is shown, since the ends of the CDR3 on it are uncertain; the CDR3 is the one TCRdb lists. The chain recombines TRBV6-5 with TRBJ2-1. The CDR3 comprises 13 residues, both ends counted. The V gene's germline CDR1 is MNHEY and CDR2 SVGAGI. This CDR3 reads CASSSSVGYEQFF.

The genes are TRBV12-5 and TRBJ2-5, with D possibly being TRBD2 (7 bases). Trimming took 6 bases from V and 2 from J, leaving 19 bases between them. The CDR3 runs 16 residues. Germline V lookup: CDR1 LGHNT, CDR2 FRNRAP. CDR3 sequence (DNA): TGTGCTAGTGGACTCCCCGGGGGGCAACTTCAAGAGACCCAGTACTTC. Its protein is CASGLPGGQLQETQYF.

This chain connects TRBV29-1 to TRBJ1-1; 8 bases agree with TRBD1. The ends lost 8 bases at V and 4 bases at J; junction bases unmatched: 15. There are 15 residues in the CDR3. Germline-derived CDR1 and CDR2 are SQVTM and ANQGSEA. CDR3 nucleotide sequence: TGCAGCTCTACAGGGGGTAGTTTGGGGAGCACTGAAGCTTTCTTT. It encodes CSSTGGSLGSTEAFF.

The chain recombines TRBV7-9 with TRBJ2-2; D gene unclear. V gave up 2 bases and J gave up 5 bases, with 3 bases separating them. The CDR3 is 12 residues long. CDR1 and CDR2 from the germline V gene are SEHNR and FQNEAQ (reference sequence). The CDR3 reads CASSLTTGELFF. As DNA, the CDR3 is TGTGCCAGCAGCTTAACGACCGGGGAGCTGTTTTTT.

This rearrangement joins TRBV3-1 (or the pseudogene TRBV3-2) to TRBJ2-2; the D gene is possibly TRBD1 (7 bases). V was shortened by 4 bases and J by 7 bases, with 16 bases between the two germline ends. The CDR3 is 15 residues long. Germline V gene lookup returns CDR1 LGHDT and CDR2 YNNKEL (reference sequence). DNA of the CDR3: TGTGCCAGCAGCCCCCCAGGGGGGCCGGTCGGGGAGCTGTTTTTT. Protein: CASSPPGGPVGELFF.

The chain uses TRBV3-1 (or the pseudogene TRBV3-2) and TRBJ1-4; D might be TRBD1 (5 bases). V gave up 6 bases and J gave up 8 bases, with 13 bases separating them. The CDR3 length is 13 residues. Germline lookup yields CDR1 LGHDT and CDR2 YNNKEL (reference sequence). CDR3 in amino acids: CASSPQGGEKLFF. The CDR3 DNA sequence: TGTGCCAGCAGTCCCCAGGGTGGAGAAAAACTGTTTTTT.

The genes are TRBV18 and TRBJ1-2, with D unresolved. CDR1 and CDR2 from the germline V gene are KGHSH and LQKENI. V was clipped by 4 bases and J by 8 bases, with 11 bases between them. This CDR3 contains 12 residues. The DNA for the CDR3 is TGTGCCAGCTCACAGTCGGAAGCCGGCTACACCTTC. Translated, it gives CASSQSEAGYTF.

In this sample, this clone turned up once. The CDR3 here is CASSLASSNTEAFF. CDR3 DNA: TGTGCCAGCAGCTTAGCTTCATCGAACACTGAAGCTTTCTTT. This sequence joins TRBV7-9 and TRBJ1-1; D gene ambiguous. Trimming took 0 bases from V and 1 from J, leaving 6 bases between them. This CDR3 is built from 14 residues. CDR1 and CDR2 (germline): SEHNR, FQNEAQ (reference sequence).

This clone was recorded a few times. The chain joins TRBV28 to TRBJ1-2, with D perhaps TRBD1 (5 bases). Trimming took off 8 bases at V and 5 bases at J, with 15 bases between the two ends. Germline V gives CDR1 MDHEN, CDR2 SYDVKM. There are 13 residues in the CDR3. The CDR3 is CASGPQGLYGYTF. CDR3 nucleotides: TGTGCCAGCGGACCTCAGGGACTTTATGGCTACACCTTC.

J is TRBJ1-1 and V is TRBV23-1; a weak D match, TRBD1 (6 bases). TRBV23-1 is classed as an ORF, of uncertain function. This CDR3 region has 15 residues. The V gene lost 3 bases and the J gene lost 4 bases, with 15 bases spanning the gap. CDR3 nucleotides: TGCGCCAGCAGTCACCCAGTAAGGGGGAGCACTGAAGCTTTCTTT. Translated, it gives CASSHPVRGSTEAFF.

This clone was found once. The J gene is TRBJ1-3, the V gene TRBV27; D may be TRBD1 (5 bases). There are 13 residues in the CDR3. Germline assignment: CDR1 MNHEY and CDR2 SMNVEV (reference sequence). The V and J ends lost 3 bases and 4 bases respectively, with 7 bases between them. CDR3 nucleotides: TGTGCCAGCAGTTTGACAGTCGGAAACACCATATATTTT. This translates into CASSLTVGNTIYF.

The chain uses TRBV9 and TRBJ2-1; TRBD1 matches at 12 bases. V trimming: 2 bases; J trimming: 9 bases; junction bases outside the gene matches: 12. Germline V lookup: CDR1 SGDLS, CDR2 YYNGEE. This CDR3 is built from 17 residues. CDR3 region: CASSVMVGTGGMAEQFF. CDR3 in DNA: TGTGCCAGCAGCGTCATGGTGGGGACAGGGGGCATGGCTGAGCAGTTCTTC. Looking up the rest from reference TRBV9 and TRBJ2-1 gives the full variable domain: DSGVTQTPKHLITATGQRVTLRCSPRSGDLSVYWYQQSLDQGLQFLIQYYNGEERAKGNILERFSAQQFPDLHSELNLSSLELGDSALYFCASSVMVGTGGMAEQFFGPGTRLTVL.

This clone was observed a single time. V is TRBV3-1 (or the pseudogene TRBV3-2) and J is TRBJ2-1; TRBD2 matches 13 bases. Germline-derived CDR1 and CDR2 are LGHDT and YNNKEL (reference sequence). V dropped 3 bases and J dropped 7; count of bases not matched to a gene: 15. The CDR3 is 19 residues long. CDR3 protein: CASSHRGYTSGGAGNEQFF. The CDR3 DNA sequence: TGTGCCAGCAGCCATCGAGGTTACACTAGCGGGGGGGCAGGGAATGAGCAGTTCTTC.

This sequence joins TRBV3-1 (or the pseudogene TRBV3-2) and TRBJ2-2; 10 positions agree with TRBD1. The CDR3 sequence is 16 residues long. Germline V lookup: CDR1 LGHDT, CDR2 YNNKEL (reference sequence). V shed 2 bases and J 7 bases; nucleotides not matched to a gene: 7. CDR3 region: CASSQTRDRGIGELFF. CDR3 coding DNA: TGTGCCAGCAGCCAAACCCGGGACAGGGGTATCGGGGAGCTGTTTTTT.

Of note for this clone: Within the sample, other DNA sequences also encode this same CDR3. The chain carries TRBV5-1 and TRBJ2-5; D may correspond to TRBD1 or TRBD2 (6 bases each). Trimming took off 0 bases at V and 4 bases at J, with 19 bases between the two ends. This CDR3 contains 17 residues. From germline, CDR1 is SGHRS and CDR2 YFSETQ. The CDR3 reads CASSLAVIRGVGETQYF. In DNA, the CDR3 is TGCGCCAGCAGCTTGGCCGTTATAAGGGGGGTGGGAGAGACCCAGTACTTC.

This rearrangement joins TRBV18 to TRBJ1-1, with a weak D call TRBD1 (5 bases). This CDR3 has 13 residues. V lost 6 bases to trimming and J lost 1 base, with 9 bases between them. The germline V gene encodes CDR1 KGHSH and CDR2 LQKENI. CDR3 sequence (DNA): TGTGCCAGCTCCCTGGGGGAGAACACTGAAGCTTTCTTT. Amino acids: CASSLGENTEAFF.